This T cell receptor (beta chain) was obtained from a study of cytomegalovirus exposure and HLA in healthy donors. In the study overall: The approximately 120 validation repertoires, a later analysis reported, used the same platform as the 666 first-cohort repertoires.

Regarding this clone: This specimen includes other DNA sequences encoding the same CDR3.

Assay: immunoSEQ multiplex PCR; the TCRdb copy retains only in-frame clones and omits some. Here the sample spans 55,000 to 70,000 clones, around 89% being singletons. The CDR3 extends over 15 amino acids. Germline V lookup: CDR1 LNHDA, CDR2 SQIVND (reference sequence). Losses at the gene ends were 3 bases for V and 1 base for J; bases not matched to a gene: 1. Sequencing was carried out using PBMCs. V usage is TRBV19 and J usage is TRBJ1-3, with TRBD1 identical over 9 bases. The TCR was taken from a young woman in good health and CMV-seronegative. CDR3 DNA: TGTGCCAGTAGTATCGGGACAGGGTCTGGAAACACCATATATTTT. Encoded protein: CASSIGTGSGNTIYF.